This T cell receptor (beta chain) is drawn from a study of blood T cell repertoires in COVID-19. Study-level information: Samples came from the United States, Italy and Spain, spanning acute and convalescent COVID-19. The analysed material was cDNA or gDNA that came from T cells, B-cell-depleted T cells, or PBMCs.

Assay: immunoSEQ multiplex PCR; the TCRdb copy retains only in-frame clones and omits some. The table has more than 60,000 clones, about 87% seen once. This TCR was recovered from a man in his 60s with acute or convalescent COVID-19. The specimen sequenced was peripheral blood.

This chain's CDR3 is CASSLSIRTEAFF. Here the CDR3 DNA reads TGCGCCAGCAGCCTCAGTATCCGCACTGAAGCTTTCTTT. The rearrangement joins TRBV4-1 to TRBJ1-1; D unclear. The germline gives CDR1 MGHRA, CDR2 YSYEKL. Trimming took off 4 bases at V and 4 bases at J, with 10 bases between the two ends. The CDR3 spans 13 residues.